These 2 T cell receptor beta chains were all obtained from the same sample, sequenced in a study of shared clonotypes between healthy human individuals. Here immunoSEQ multiplex PCR was the method, and the copy in TCRdb shows in-frame clones only, minus some. The data show hundreds of thousands of clones, with around 96% seen just once and approximately 0.062% held by the top ten. Material: naive CD4+ T cells sorted from blood. Documented subset: CD45RA+ positively selected. The source is a young woman in good health.

The chain is built from TRBV1 and TRBJ2-3; TRBD2 is the table's D call, not checked against the DNA. TRBV1 is reported as a pseudogene. The CDR3 contains 17 residues. The CDR3 nucleotides read TGCACCAGCAGCCAACCCCGACTAGCGGGCGGGGAAGATACGCAGTATTTT. Its translation: CTSSQPRLAGGEDTQYF.

The chain carries TRBV5-1 and TRBJ2-7; 15 bases agree with TRBD2. CDR3 length equals 16 residues. CDR1 SGHRS and CDR2 YFSETQ come from the germline V gene. J gave up 7 bases and V 4 bases, and 9 bases lay outside the gene matches. The CDR3 here is CASSPPGLAGGREQYF. The CDR3 bases are TGCGCCAGCAGCCCACCGGGACTAGCGGGAGGTAGAGAGCAGTACTTC.